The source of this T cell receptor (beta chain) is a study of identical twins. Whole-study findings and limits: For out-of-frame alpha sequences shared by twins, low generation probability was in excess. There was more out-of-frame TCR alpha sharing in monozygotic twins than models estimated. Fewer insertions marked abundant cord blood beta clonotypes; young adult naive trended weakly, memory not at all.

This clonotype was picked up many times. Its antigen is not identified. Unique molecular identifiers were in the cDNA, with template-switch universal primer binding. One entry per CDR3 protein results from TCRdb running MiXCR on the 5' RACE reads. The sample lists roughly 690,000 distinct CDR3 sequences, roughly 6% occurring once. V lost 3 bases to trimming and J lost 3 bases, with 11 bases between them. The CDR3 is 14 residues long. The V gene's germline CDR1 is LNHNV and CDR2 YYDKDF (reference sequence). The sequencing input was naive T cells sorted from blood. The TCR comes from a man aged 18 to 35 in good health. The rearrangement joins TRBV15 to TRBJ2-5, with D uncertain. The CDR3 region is CATSSRAVKETQYF. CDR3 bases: TGTGCCACCAGCAGCCGGGCCGTCAAAGAGACCCAGTACTTC.